The clone carrying this T cell receptor beta chain came up many times. This sample is drawn from a study of T-cell reconstitution after alpha-beta-depleted transplantation in children. V lost 1 base, J lost 9 bases, and 13 bases lay in between. The CDR3 loop spans 14 amino acids. The germline CDR1 and CDR2 sequences are SGHTA and FQGNSA. Preparing the TCRbeta library involved the use of unique molecular identifiers. Via MiXCR, TCRdb re-called the PCR reads, giving one row per CDR3 protein. The data contain 150,000 to 200,000 distinct CDR3 sequences, 6.5% to 7.5% of them singletons. The receptor's source is a human donor who donated a stem cell graft to a child with Wiskott-Aldrich syndrome. The chain has TRBV7-2 and TRBJ2-1; D remains unclear. This material consisted of PBMCs from the stem cell graft donor, taken from the stem cell graft. For the CDR3, the DNA is TGTGCCAGCAGCTTAGTAAACACCCGGAGTGAGCAGTTCTTC. Its translation is CASSLVNTRSEQFF.